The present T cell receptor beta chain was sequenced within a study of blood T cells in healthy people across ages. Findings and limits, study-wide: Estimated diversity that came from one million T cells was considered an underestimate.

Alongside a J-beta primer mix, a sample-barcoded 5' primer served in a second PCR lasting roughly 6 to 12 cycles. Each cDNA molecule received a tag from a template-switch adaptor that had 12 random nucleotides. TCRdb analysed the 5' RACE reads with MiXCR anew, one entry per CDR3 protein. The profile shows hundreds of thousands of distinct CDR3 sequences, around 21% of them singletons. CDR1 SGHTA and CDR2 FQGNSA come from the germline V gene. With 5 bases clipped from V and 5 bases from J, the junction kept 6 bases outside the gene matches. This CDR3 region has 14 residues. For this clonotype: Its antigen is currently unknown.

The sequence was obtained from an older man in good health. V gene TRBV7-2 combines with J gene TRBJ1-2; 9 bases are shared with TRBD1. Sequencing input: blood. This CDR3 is CASSTRTGAYGYTF. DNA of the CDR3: TGTGCCAGCAGCACGAGGACAGGGGCGTATGGCTACACCTTC. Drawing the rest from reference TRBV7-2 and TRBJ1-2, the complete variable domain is GAGVSQSPSNKVTEKGKDVELRCDPISGHTALYWYRQSLGQGLEFLIYFQGNSAPDKSGLPSDRFSAERTGGSVSTLTIQRTQQEDSAVYLCASSTRTGAYGYTFGSGTRLTVV.